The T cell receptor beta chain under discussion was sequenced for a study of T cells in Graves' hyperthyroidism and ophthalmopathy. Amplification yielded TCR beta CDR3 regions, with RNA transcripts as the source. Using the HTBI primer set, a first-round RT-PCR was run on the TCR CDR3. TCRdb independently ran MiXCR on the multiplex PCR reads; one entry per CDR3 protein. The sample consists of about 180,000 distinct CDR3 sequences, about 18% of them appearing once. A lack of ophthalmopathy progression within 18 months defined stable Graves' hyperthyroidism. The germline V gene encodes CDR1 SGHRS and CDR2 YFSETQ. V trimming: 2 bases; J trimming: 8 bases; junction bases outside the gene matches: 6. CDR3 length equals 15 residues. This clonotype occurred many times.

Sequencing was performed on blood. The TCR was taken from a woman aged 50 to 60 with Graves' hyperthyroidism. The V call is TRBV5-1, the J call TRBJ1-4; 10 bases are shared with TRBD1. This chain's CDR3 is CASSLTGQGREKLFF. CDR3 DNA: TGCGCCAGCAGCTTAACGGGACAGGGGAGAGAAAAACTGTTTTTT.